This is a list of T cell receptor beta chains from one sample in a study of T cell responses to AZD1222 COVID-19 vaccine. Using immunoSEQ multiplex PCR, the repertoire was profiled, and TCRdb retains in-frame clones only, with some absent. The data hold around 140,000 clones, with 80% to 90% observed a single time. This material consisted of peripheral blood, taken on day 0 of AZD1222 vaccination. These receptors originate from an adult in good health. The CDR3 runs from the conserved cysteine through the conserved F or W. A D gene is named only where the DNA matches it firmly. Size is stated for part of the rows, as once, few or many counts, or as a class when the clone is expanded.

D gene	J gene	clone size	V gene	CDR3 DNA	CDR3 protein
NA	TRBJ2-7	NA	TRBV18	TGTGCCAGCTCACCAGGTCAGGTAACAATCACGTCCTACGAGCAGTACTTC	CASSPGQVTITSYEQYF
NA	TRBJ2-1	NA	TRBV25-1	TGTGCCAGCAGTCTCGGTGCTTCCAATGAGCAGTTCTTC	CASSLGASNEQFF
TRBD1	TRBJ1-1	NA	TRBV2	TGTGCCAGCAGTTCCGACAGGGCCACTGAAGCTTTCTTT	CASSSDRATEAFF
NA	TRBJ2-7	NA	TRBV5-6	TGTGCCAGCAGCTTTAAGGGTATTCGTTCTGAGCAGTACTTC	CASSFKGIRSEQYF
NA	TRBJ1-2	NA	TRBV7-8	TGTGCCAGCAGCTCGGACACTTCCTATGGCTACACCTTC	CASSSDTSYGYTF
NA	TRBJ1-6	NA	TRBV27	TGTGCCAGCAGTTTTTGGACCAGTTATAATTCACCCCTCCACTTT	CASSFWTSYNSPLHF
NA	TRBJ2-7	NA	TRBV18	TGTGCCAGCTCACCGGGACTTGTGTCTTACGAGCAGTACTTC	CASSPGLVSYEQYF
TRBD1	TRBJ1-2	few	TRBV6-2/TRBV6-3	TGTGCCAGCAGTTACACCCGGGACAGCACTAACTATGGCTACACCTTC	CASSYTRDSTNYGYTF
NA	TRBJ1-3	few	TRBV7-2	TGTGCCAGCAGATTACAGGGTCCGACGATATATTTT	CASRLQGPTIYF
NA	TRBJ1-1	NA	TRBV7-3	TGTGCCAGCAGCTTTAGGGGAAACACTGAAGCTTTCTTT	CASSFRGNTEAFF
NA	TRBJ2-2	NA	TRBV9	TGTGCCAGCAGCCCCTGGGCGGCCGGGGAGCTGTTTTTT	CASSPWAAGELFF
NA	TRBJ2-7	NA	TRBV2	TGTGCCAGCTTACTCGACGGGGTCTCCGAGCAGTACTTC	CASLLDGVSEQYF
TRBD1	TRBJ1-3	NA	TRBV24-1	TGTGCCACCCCGATGGGACAGGGCGCCAAAAGCTCTGGAAACACCATATATTTT	CATPMGQGAKSSGNTIYF
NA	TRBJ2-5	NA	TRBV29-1	TGCAGCTATGGGGTACAAGAGACCCAGTACTTC	CSYGVQETQYF
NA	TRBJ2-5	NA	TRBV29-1	TGCAGCGCAGCGGAGAGCCAAGAGACCCAGTACTTC	CSAAESQETQYF
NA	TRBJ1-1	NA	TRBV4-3	TGCGCCAGCAGCCAAGTTCTTTACACTGAAGCTTTCTTT	CASSQVLYTEAFF
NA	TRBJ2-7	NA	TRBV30	TGTGCCTGGAGTGTACAACCCCCCTACGAGCAGTACTTC	CAWSVQPPYEQYF
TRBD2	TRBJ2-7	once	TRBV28	TGTGCCAGCACCGTATTAGCGGGGGCCGCCTACGAGCAGTACTTC	CASTVLAGAAYEQYF
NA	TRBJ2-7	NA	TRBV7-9	TGTGCCAGCAGCCCGCTGACTGCTACCTACGAGCAGTACTTC	CASSPLTATYEQYF
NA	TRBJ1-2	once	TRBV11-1	TGTGCCAGCAGCCAAGGGGGGAGCTTCTATGGCTACACCTTC	CASSQGGSFYGYTF
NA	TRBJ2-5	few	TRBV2	TGTGCCAGTACAGGGGTCGGAGGGGAGACCCAGTACTTC	CASTGVGGETQYF
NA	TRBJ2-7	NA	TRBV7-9	TGTGCCAGCCGCCGAGCAGGGAGCTCCTACGAGCAGTACTTC	CASRRAGSSYEQYF
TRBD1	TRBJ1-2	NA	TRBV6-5	TGTGCCAGCAGTTACCGAGCAGGGGGCGCGTCCTATGGCTACACCTTC	CASSYRAGGASYGYTF
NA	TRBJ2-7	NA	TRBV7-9	TGTGCCAGCAGCACCCCGGGGGACCGCTCCTACGAGCAGTACTTC	CASSTPGDRSYEQYF
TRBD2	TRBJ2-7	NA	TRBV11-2	TGTGCCAGCAGCTTTGGCGCGGGGGTCCACGAGCAGTACTTC	CASSFGAGVHEQYF
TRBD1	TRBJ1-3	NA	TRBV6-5	TGTGCCAGCAGTCCGACAGGGACTGGAAACACCATATATTTT	CASSPTGTGNTIYF
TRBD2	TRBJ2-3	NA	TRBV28	TGTGCCAGCAGCGCCGGGACTAGCGGGGGGGGTTTT	CASSAGTSGGGF